What follows describes a single T cell receptor (beta chain). Antigen unknown. This entry is derived from a study of cytomegalovirus exposure and HLA in healthy donors. PCR employed 60 Vbeta and 13 Jbeta primers. As processed by the authors: Later analysis identified tens of millions of unique TCR beta chains, 9 million to 12 million shared. The method was immunoSEQ multiplex PCR; TCRdb's version includes in-frame clones alone and lacks a portion of them. The V and J calls and the clone size are those of that table, but D and trimming were determined from the DNA. Its clone listing holds fewer than 45,000 clones. Notes on the study in general: In a later analysis, about 17,000 TCR beta sequences were associated with HLA alleles at 0.05 false discovery rate.

Germline assignment: CDR1 SQVTM and CDR2 ANQGSEA. CDR3 length equals 15 residues. V lost 7 bases and J lost 1, with 19 bases in between. The sample taken for sequencing was PBMCs. V gene TRBV29-1 combines with J gene TRBJ2-5; TRBD1 is a possible D gene (5 bases). This sequence was found in a woman younger than 45 in good health and CMV-seronegative. As DNA, the CDR3 is TGCAGCGCCATGTTGGGGCCCTCCCCCCAAGAGACCCAGTACTTC. Protein sequence: CSAMLGPSPQETQYF.